This T cell receptor (beta chain) was recorded in a study of blood T cell repertoires in COVID-19. Study details: The United States, Italy and Spain supplied acute and convalescent COVID-19 samples. T cells, B-cell-depleted T cells, or PBMCs supplied cDNA or gDNA.

Looked up from germline, CDR1 is MDHEN and CDR2 is SYDVKM. The junction had 7 bases not matched to a gene; V was cut back by 1 base and J by 6 bases. The CDR3 consists of 15 residues. In the original workflow: Amplification of reference gene primers was used by the study to estimate nucleated cell counts. Profiling relied on immunoSEQ multiplex PCR, and the TCRdb table lists in-frame clones only, not all of them. V, J and clone size derive from that table, while D and trimming were established from the DNA sequence. The table shows approximately 250,000 clones, with 65% to 90% occurring only once. This chain uses TRBV28 with TRBJ2-3; TRBD1 matches at 7 bases. The sequence came from a woman between 40 and 55 years old who had recovered from COVID-19. Sequenced: peripheral blood. CDR3 nucleotides: TGTGCCAGCAGTTTATTAGGGGGCGCGTCCGATACGCAGTATTTT. Encoded protein: CASSLLGGASDTQYF.